Listed below are T cell receptor beta chains from one sample, sequenced in a study of cytomegalovirus exposure and HLA in healthy donors. The table came from immunoSEQ multiplex PCR; TCRdb's copy has only in-frame clones and leaves some out. The sample shows roughly 120,000 clones, about 79% of them seen only once. The sample comprised PBMCs. The source of these receptors is a man younger than 35 in good health and CMV-seronegative. Each CDR3 is given with its conserved first and last residue. A D gene is named only where the DNA matches it firmly. Not all rows give a size; the values are once, few, many and, for expanded clones, a class.

d_gene: .
abundance: few
j_gene: TRBJ2-1
v_gene: TRBV10-1
CDR3nt: TGCGCCCGGAGCGGGCCCATAGCCTACAATGAGCAGTTCTTC
CDR3aa: CARSGPIAYNEQFF

d_gene: .
abundance: .
j_gene: TRBJ1-1
v_gene: TRBV19
CDR3nt: TGTGCCAGTAGTCCAACAGTTCAGGTCCCTGAAGCTTTCTTT
CDR3aa: CASSPTVQVPEAFF

d_gene: .
abundance: .
j_gene: TRBJ1-1
v_gene: TRBV5-5
CDR3nt: TGTGCCAGCAGCTTGGTATGGACAAAGAACACTGAAGCTTTCTTT
CDR3aa: CASSLVWTKNTEAFF

d_gene: TRBD2
abundance: .
j_gene: TRBJ2-2
v_gene: TRBV14
CDR3nt: TGTGCCAGCAGCCAGCCCACGACTAGCGCCGGGGAGCTGTTTTTT
CDR3aa: CASSQPTTSAGELFF

d_gene: .
abundance: .
j_gene: TRBJ2-2
v_gene: TRBV9
CDR3nt: TGTGCCAGCAGCATCCCGAGGGCCGGGGAGCTGTTTTTT
CDR3aa: CASSIPRAGELFF

d_gene: .
abundance: .
j_gene: TRBJ2-7
v_gene: TRBV4-1
CDR3nt: TGCGCCAGCAGCCAAGCCAGGACAGCGGCCTACGAGCAGTACTTC
CDR3aa: CASSQARTAAYEQYF

d_gene: .
abundance: .
j_gene: TRBJ1-1
v_gene: TRBV7-9
CDR3nt: TGTGCCAGCAGCTTAGCGAGGGCCAGTTACCCCATGAACACTGAAGCTTTCTTT
CDR3aa: CASSLARASYPMNTEAFF

d_gene: TRBD2
abundance: .
j_gene: TRBJ2-3
v_gene: TRBV5-1
CDR3nt: TGCGCCAGCAGGACTAGCGGGAGCACAGATACGCAGTATTTT
CDR3aa: CASRTSGSTDTQYF

d_gene: .
abundance: .
j_gene: TRBJ2-5
v_gene: TRBV11-3
CDR3nt: TGTGCCAGCAGCCGTAGGGACCTCCTAGGGGGAGAGACCCAGTACTTC
CDR3aa: CASSRRDLLGGETQYF

d_gene: TRBD1
abundance: .
j_gene: TRBJ1-2
v_gene: TRBV5-1
CDR3nt: TGCGCCAGCAGCCTCCGGACAGGAGACTTGAATGGCTACACCTTC
CDR3aa: CASSLRTGDLNGYTF

d_gene: TRBD1
abundance: .
j_gene: TRBJ2-5
v_gene: TRBV16
CDR3nt: TGTGCCAGCAGCCAATCGGACAGGTGGGAGACCCAGTACTTC
CDR3aa: CASSQSDRWETQYF

d_gene: TRBD1
abundance: .
j_gene: TRBJ1-1
v_gene: TRBV28
CDR3nt: TGTGCCAGCAGTTTTTACAGGGGCACCACTGAAGCTTTCTTT
CDR3aa: CASSFYRGTTEAFF

d_gene: .
abundance: once
j_gene: TRBJ1-2
v_gene: TRBV7-2
CDR3nt: TGTGCCAGCAACGCCGTAGGACAGACTAACTATGGCTACACCTTC
CDR3aa: CASNAVGQTNYGYTF

d_gene: TRBD1
abundance: once
j_gene: TRBJ1-5
v_gene: TRBV19
CDR3nt: TGTGCCAGTAGGACAGGGGCTCCCAATCAGCCCCAGCATTTT
CDR3aa: CASRTGAPNQPQHF

d_gene: TRBD1
abundance: once
j_gene: TRBJ2-1
v_gene: TRBV14
CDR3nt: TGTGCCAGCAGCCAAGTACAGGGGCCTTACAATGAGCAGTTCTTC
CDR3aa: CASSQVQGPYNEQFF

d_gene: TRBD2
abundance: few
j_gene: TRBJ2-7
v_gene: TRBV4-3
CDR3nt: TGCGCCAGCAGCCGACTACCGTCGGGGGAGGGCGAGCAGTACTTC
CDR3aa: CASSRLPSGEGEQYF

d_gene: .
abundance: .
j_gene: TRBJ2-7
v_gene: TRBV7-2
CDR3nt: TGTGCCAGCAGCTTAGGCGCGGAGTTCTACGAGCAGTACTTC
CDR3aa: CASSLGAEFYEQYF

d_gene: .
abundance: .
j_gene: TRBJ2-3
v_gene: TRBV14
CDR3nt: TGTGCCAGCAGCCAAGATCGGCAAGGGTTACTAGCCACAGATACGCAGTATTTT
CDR3aa: CASSQDRQGLLATDTQYF

d_gene: TRBD1
abundance: .
j_gene: TRBJ1-1
v_gene: TRBV4-2
CDR3nt: TGTGCCAGCAGCCAAGCATCTGGGACAGGGAACACTGAAGCTTTCTTT
CDR3aa: CASSQASGTGNTEAFF

d_gene: TRBD2
abundance: .
j_gene: TRBJ2-7
v_gene: TRBV30
CDR3nt: TGTGCCTGGACCCTCCCAGGGGGGACTAGCGGGAGGTCGGAGTGGTACTTC
CDR3aa: CAWTLPGGTSGRSEWYF

d_gene: TRBD2
abundance: .
j_gene: TRBJ2-5
v_gene: TRBV5-1
CDR3nt: TGCGCCAGCAGCTTGCCTAGCGGGAGGACTGAGCAAGAGACCCAGTACTTC
CDR3aa: CASSLPSGRTEQETQYF

d_gene: TRBD1
abundance: .
j_gene: TRBJ1-4
v_gene: TRBV5-1
CDR3nt: TGCGCCAGCAGCTCTCAGAGTTTGGGACAGGGGAATGAAAAACTGTTTTTT
CDR3aa: CASSSQSLGQGNEKLFF

d_gene: .
abundance: once
j_gene: TRBJ1-4
v_gene: TRBV4-1
CDR3nt: TGCGCCAGCAGCCTATCCCCCCAGGGAATGAGAACTAATGAAAAACTGTTTTTT
CDR3aa: CASSLSPQGMRTNEKLFF

d_gene: TRBD2
abundance: .
j_gene: TRBJ2-2
v_gene: TRBV9
CDR3nt: TGTGCCAGCAGCGTGGGGCTAGCGGGAGGGGGGTATAGCACCGGGGAGCTGTTTTTT
CDR3aa: CASSVGLAGGGYSTGELFF

d_gene: TRBD2
abundance: .
j_gene: TRBJ2-5
v_gene: TRBV4-1
CDR3nt: TGCGCCAGCAGCCGGTGGACTAGCCGTCCAGAGACCCAGTACTTC
CDR3aa: CASSRWTSRPETQYF

d_gene: .
abundance: .
j_gene: TRBJ1-2
v_gene: TRBV28
CDR3nt: TGTGCCAGCAGTACCCCCGGGCAGGGCCACTATGGCTACACCTTC
CDR3aa: CASSTPGQGHYGYTF

d_gene: TRBD1
abundance: .
j_gene: TRBJ2-1
v_gene: TRBV2
CDR3nt: TGTGCCAGCAGTAACAGACAGGGGGGGCGCAATGAGCAGTTCTTC
CDR3aa: CASSNRQGGRNEQFF

d_gene: TRBD2
abundance: once
j_gene: TRBJ2-7
v_gene: TRBV6-5
CDR3nt: TGTGCCAGCAGTTCGTGGACTAGCGGAGACTACGAGCAGTACTTC
CDR3aa: CASSSWTSGDYEQYF

d_gene: .
abundance: .
j_gene: TRBJ1-1
v_gene: TRBV6-5
CDR3nt: TGTGCCAGCAGAGGGAGCAGCGAAGCTTTCTTT
CDR3aa: CASRGSSEAFF

d_gene: TRBD1
abundance: .
j_gene: TRBJ1-5
v_gene: TRBV5-6
CDR3nt: TGTGCCAGCAGCTTAGGGGACAGCTATAGCAATCAGCCCCAGCATTTT
CDR3aa: CASSLGDSYSNQPQHF

d_gene: .
abundance: .
j_gene: TRBJ1-3
v_gene: TRBV27
CDR3nt: TGTGCCAGCAGTTCTCAAGGGAGTAACACCATATATTTT
CDR3aa: CASSSQGSNTIYF

d_gene: .
abundance: .
j_gene: TRBJ1-5
v_gene: TRBV7-2
CDR3nt: TGTGCCAGCAGCTTAGAGGTAGGCAGGGCTCAGCCCCAGCATTTT
CDR3aa: CASSLEVGRAQPQHF

d_gene: .
abundance: .
j_gene: TRBJ1-6
v_gene: TRBV7-2
CDR3nt: TGTGCCAGCAGCCCCCTCTCAGGGGACAATTCACCCCTCCACTTT
CDR3aa: CASSPLSGDNSPLHF

d_gene: TRBD2
abundance: .
j_gene: TRBJ2-7
v_gene: TRBV19
CDR3nt: TGTGCCAGCGGAAGTCATAGCGGGAGCTACGAGCAGTACTTC
CDR3aa: CASGSHSGSYEQYF

d_gene: TRBD1
abundance: few
j_gene: TRBJ1-5
v_gene: TRBV2
CDR3nt: TGTGCCAGCAGTCAACAGGGGGCAGGTTGGCCCCAGCATTTT
CDR3aa: CASSQQGAGWPQHF

d_gene: .
abundance: .
j_gene: TRBJ2-5
v_gene: TRBV21-1
CDR3nt: TGTGCCAGCAGCAAAGCGGGACAAAAAGAGACCCAGTACTTC
CDR3aa: CASSKAGQKETQYF